This is a list of T cell receptor beta chains from one sample in a study of beta chain features in type 1 diabetes. Profiling relied on immunoSEQ multiplex PCR, and the TCRdb table lists in-frame clones only, not all of them. This sample has 200,000 to 300,000 clones, with more than 11% found just once. The sequenced sample consisted of naive CD4+ T cells from blood. The receptors derive from a man aged 30 to 39 with type 1 diabetes. CDR3s leave out the opening cysteine and the closing phenylalanine or tryptophan. Each record gives: V gene, CDR3 protein.

v_call: TRBV6-6
cdr3_aa: ASRQGQNSYEQY

v_call: TRBV18
cdr3_aa: ASSRSGLQGGEQF

v_call: TRBV27
cdr3_aa: ASSLPDGVGYT

v_call: TRBV10-3
cdr3_aa: AISESENEQF

v_call: TRBV5-4
cdr3_aa: ASSTTTGFTGELF

v_call: TRBV6-1
cdr3_aa: ASSGRDTSSYEQY

v_call: TRBV6-5
cdr3_aa: ASSYSREPTDTQY

v_call: TRBV7-7
cdr3_aa: ASSLGGSYNEQF

v_call: TRBV20-1
cdr3_aa: SARTESGYT

v_call: TRBV18
cdr3_aa: ASSAGTGGYEQY

v_call: TRBV7-9
cdr3_aa: ASSLTGLWNTEAF

v_call: TRBV2
cdr3_aa: ASSPGLAGDPGELF

v_call: TRBV7-2
cdr3_aa: ASSLDVQETQY

v_call: TRBV2
cdr3_aa: ASRETGSYNEQF

v_call: TRBV18
cdr3_aa: ASSPRESNEKLF

v_call: TRBV25-1
cdr3_aa: ASSETGGQREQY

v_call: TRBV30
cdr3_aa: AQSRAGNTEAF

v_call: TRBV4-1
cdr3_aa: ASSQEGRGNSPLH

v_call: TRBV11-2
cdr3_aa: ASTITSDYNEQF

v_call: TRBV5-8
cdr3_aa: ASSLGQTTRNTQY

v_call: TRBV30
cdr3_aa: AAWDRFTYEQY

v_call: TRBV27
cdr3_aa: ASTQGNLWNEQF

v_call: TRBV7-9
cdr3_aa: ASSQNEFGYNEQF

v_call: TRBV19
cdr3_aa: ASSPEPVNSPLH

v_call: TRBV29-1
cdr3_aa: IGGRVGGPIAKNIQY

v_call: TRBV6-4
cdr3_aa: ASSALAGAFIADTQY

v_call: TRBV7-2
cdr3_aa: ASSFWGTNNEQF

v_call: TRBV4-2
cdr3_aa: ASSQQNSGTRAYEQY

v_call: TRBV4-2
cdr3_aa: ASSHPHSDGYT

v_call: TRBV7-9
cdr3_aa: ASSVGQPLSYEQY

v_call: TRBV2
cdr3_aa: ASRGDRQETQY

v_call: TRBV5-5
cdr3_aa: ASSFFGVQETQY

v_call: TRBV2
cdr3_aa: ASRDRPGVRTGELF

v_call: TRBV2
cdr3_aa: ASTSGRKYEQY

v_call: TRBV25-1
cdr3_aa: ASSDFQTGNTIY

v_call: TRBV5-4
cdr3_aa: ASSVGTRDNEQF

v_call: TRBV11-3
cdr3_aa: ASSSGGTDYNEQF

v_call: TRBV14
cdr3_aa: ASSRPGQSFGPQETQY

v_call: TRBV5-4
cdr3_aa: ASSNARGTHEQY

v_call: TRBV18
cdr3_aa: ASSPSGEGYEQY

v_call: TRBV7-9
cdr3_aa: ASSLGQGNEQY

v_call: TRBV19
cdr3_aa: ASSLSGTGVTYEQY

v_call: TRBV6-1
cdr3_aa: ASSRRDRGTEAF

v_call: TRBV30
cdr3_aa: AWSVNGYEQY

v_call: TRBV7-9
cdr3_aa: ASSTQGNTEAF

v_call: TRBV6-6
cdr3_aa: ASTLSTDTQY

v_call: TRBV10-3
cdr3_aa: AISVRLAGYNEQF

v_call: TRBV18
cdr3_aa: ASSPPGAYEQY

v_call: TRBV6-1
cdr3_aa: ASILTGLETQY

v_call: TRBV6-5
cdr3_aa: ASSYKGQGTDTQY